The entry below gives a single T cell receptor beta chain sequence along with its context. This clonotype was found a few times. No cognate antigen has been identified for it. No much larger clone exists at a distance of one base, and base qualities are not known. This sample is drawn from a study of T cell repertoires in cytomegalovirus infection (dated by TCRdb to between 2018 and 2021). Study-level background: Alongside well-studied HLA-B-restricted epitopes, the peptide stimulations were aimed at recently identified HLA-C-restricted CMV epitopes, whose presentation resists viral immunomodulation. The HLA type of each donor mattered for the analysis, because public TCR beta signatures pointed to carriage of CMV infection along with the matching HLA type. The investigation overall reported the following: In both this cohort and an independent cohort of approximately 350 donors, the cumulative frequency of public TCR beta family members distinguished carriers of CMV infection plus the relevant HLA type. The ex vivo response was dominated by HLA-C-restricted CMV-specific TCR beta clonotypes, which also provided the single most frequent clonotype in two of eight donors.

From the cysteine through the phenylalanine, the CDR3 covers 19 amino acids. Just the 57-base CDR3 DNA is kept, in frame starting at base 1. CDR1 is given as MGHDK and CDR2 as SYGVNS, both from the germline V gene. V is cut back by 2 bases and J by 4 bases, with 16 bases in the junction unmatched. The treatment or condition tag for this specimen amounts to: in vitro stimulation with specific CMV peptide epitopes to enrich CMV-specific T cells. The sequencing machine was an Illumina HiSeq 1500. TCRdb redid the processing of the public reads, applying fastp at Q25 and MiXCR, and retained in-frame beta chains. Under each unique CDR3 protein, matching rows form one entry showing the most common genes and DNA. The sample table contains hundreds of thousands of distinct CDR3 sequences; only one count was recorded for 40% to 50% of them. The ten largest clones capture around 45% of the sample.

Sequences were derived from cultured PBMCs, sampled from culture after CMV antigen stimulation. The source of this sequence is a human donor in good health (CMV status not recorded). Some clones in this sample may be carry-over from other donors' samples. The chain employs TRBV25-1 and TRBJ2-3; the central 9 bases match TRBD2. The encoded CDR3 is CASSENRGGGRGFADTQYF. The nucleotides are TGTGCCAGCAGTGAAAATAGAGGGGGCGGGAGGGGGTTCGCAGATACGCAGTATTTT.